This T cell receptor beta chain was documented in a study of T-cell memory formation after mild COVID-19 (dated by TCRdb to about 2021). Context from the whole study: Most TCR sequence clusters were specific to one of the two donors. Longitudinal TCRalpha and TCRbeta repertoire sequencing tracked T-cell clones expanding and contracting after mild COVID-19 in a couple of donors. The cohort was made up of two young adult volunteers, one female and one male, who were previously healthy.

Ficoll-Paque density gradient centrifugation was the method used to isolate PBMCs. Points on this clonotype: Its antigen has not been determined. Base qualities are not provided; no much larger clone lies one nucleotide away.

Instrument on record: Illumina NovaSeq 6000. TCRalpha and TCRbeta cDNA libraries were built by 5'RACE with constant-segment primers, adding sample barcodes and unique molecular identifiers. RNA was extracted from every sample with Trizol reagent. Amplification of the libraries took two PCR steps, and the second step added a second sample barcode plus Illumina TruSeq adapters. The libraries were sequenced on an Illumina NovaSeq using 2 x 150 bp paired-end reads. Processing in the source paper ran as follows. The reads were demultiplexed and collapsed into UMI-guided consensus sequences using migec v1.2.7. Using mixcr v2.1.11, UMI consensuses were aligned to TRA and TRB V and J templates and then assembled into clonotypes. A clonotype was counted as expanded or contracted only if both edgeR and NoisET called the change significant, with noise models trained on biological replicates. For edgeR calls, a false discovery rate-adjusted p below 0.01 and a log2 fold-change threshold of 1 were applied. As an exploratory analysis of dynamics, max-normalized trajectories of the 1000 most abundant clonotypes were examined by PCA with hierarchical clustering. Separately sequenced CD4+ and CD8+ repertoires were used to assign a CD4 or CD8 phenotype to each responding clone. TCRdb reran the public reads through fastp at Q25 and MiXCR, keeping productive beta chains. Records with the same CDR3 protein are collapsed into one entry carrying the most frequent genes and DNA. The V and J calls were not made by the authors but by TCRdb's processing. The sample table contains about 160,000 distinct CDR3 sequences; only one count was recorded for 30% to 35% of them. Clones ranked in the top ten supply around 13% of the sample.

General conclusions and limits of the study: Contracting CD4+ clones were found mainly in CM and EM memory subsets, while CD8+ clones were enriched in EMRA. Balanced CD4/CD8 phenotypes were observed for clones contracting from day 15 to 85, whereas a bias towards CD4+ was observed for a second wave of clones expanding from day 15 to 37. The detection of some responding clones in pre-infection memory suggests that pre-existing cross-reactive memory T cells joined the SARS-CoV-2 response. Only two mild cases were covered by the study, and larger cohorts that include severe cases with pre-infection samples were considered necessary. Whether the second-wave clones peaking on day 37 were SARS-CoV-2 specific was not confirmed.

The CDR1 and CDR2 encoded by the germline V gene are SGHRS and YFSETQ. Including the terminal cysteine and phenylalanine, the CDR3 comprises 13 residues. The CDR3 DNA has 39 bases and is translated from base 1. Trimming accounts for 0 bases at V and 4 bases at J, while the number of junction bases matched to no gene is 1. The sequencing sample was made of PBMCs or a T cell subset sorted from them (not recorded which). The chain uses TRBV5-1 and TRBJ2-7; 7 central bases correspond to TRBD1. The clonotype comes from an adult woman who had mild COVID-19 (a few samples of this study predate the infection). The sample titles of this study are shuffled in the database, so cell type and time point are left out; the donor was told from shared clones. The DNA sequence is given as TGCGCCAGCAGCTTGGGGGGACAGTACGAGCAGTACTTC. Its coded protein is CASSLGGQYEQYF.